The 6 T cell receptor beta chains in this list originate from one sample, sequenced in a study of cytomegalovirus exposure and HLA in healthy donors. Vbeta (60) and Jbeta (13) primers were used in the PCR. Assay: immunoSEQ multiplex PCR; the TCRdb copy retains only in-frame clones and omits some. Recorded here are 70,000 or so clones; the top ten clones represent roughly 0.89%. Sequenced: PBMCs. The receptor set was obtained from a boy aged 10-17 years in good health and CMV-seronegative.

The rearrangement joins TRBV18 to TRBJ2-2; D unresolved. Trimming cost V 2 bases and J 5 bases, with 15 bases left between them. Germline CDR1 and CDR2: KGHSH and LQKENI. The CDR3 spans 16 residues. CDR3 in amino acids: CASSPAGTVLTGELFF. Here the CDR3 DNA reads TGTGCCAGCTCACCAGCAGGAACGGTGTTGACCGGGGAGCTGTTTTTT.

The chain joins TRBV19 to TRBJ2-3, with 12 bases matching TRBD1. The CDR3 totals 14 residues. The junction had 8 bases not matched to a gene; V was cut back by 8 bases and J by 8 bases. In germline, CDR1 is LNHDA, CDR2 SQIVND (reference sequence). CDR3 in amino acids: CASGYRDRGLTQYF. The DNA of the CDR3 is TGTGCCAGTGGATACCGGGACAGGGGGCTTACGCAGTATTTT.

The V and J genes are TRBV19 and TRBJ2-7, with 9 nucleotides matching TRBD2. This CDR3 has 14 residues. V shed 7 bases and J 3 bases; nucleotides not matched to a gene: 7. Germline V gene data show CDR1 as LNHDA and CDR2 as SQIVND (reference sequence). The CDR3 nucleotides read TGTGCCAGTAAGGGTAGCGGGAGCCACTACGAGCAGTACTTC. Residues: CASKGSGSHYEQYF.

This chain joins TRBV4-2 and TRBJ2-1; the match to TRBD1 covers 10 bases. Germline trimming cut 1 base from V and 4 bases from J; bases unmatched to any gene: 1. There are 15 residues in the CDR3. Germline V gene sequence: CDR1 LGHNA, CDR2 YNFKEQ. The CDR3 DNA reads TGTGCCAGCAGCCAAGGGGACAGGGGATACAATGAGCAGTTCTTC. As protein: CASSQGDRGYNEQFF.

This sequence joins TRBV14 and TRBJ1-2; 10 nucleotides match TRBD1. CDR3 size: 18 residues. J gave up 4 bases and V 0 bases, and 11 bases lay outside the gene matches. Germline V gene data show CDR1 as SGHDN and CDR2 as FVKESK. CDR3 in DNA: TGTGCCAGCAGCCAAGAGTCCCGCGAGCGGACAGGGGGCTATGGCTACACCTTC. This translates into CASSQESRERTGGYGYTF.

The genes are TRBV4-2 and TRBJ2-1; maybe TRBD2 (5 bases). The CDR3 is made up of 17 amino acids. The ends were cut back, 2 bases at V and 4 bases at J, with 18 bases in the middle. The germline gives CDR1 LGHNA, CDR2 YNFKEQ. This chain's CDR3 is CASSQPPTRAMYNEQFF. CDR3 DNA: TGTGCCAGCAGCCAACCCCCCACTAGGGCAATGTACAATGAGCAGTTCTTC.